This T cell receptor (beta chain) was observed in a study of CD8+ T cells in alopecia areata (dated by TCRdb to the late 2010s). Concerning the study at large: In both human patients and the C3H/HeJ mouse model, the study applied high-throughput TCRbeta sequencing to look at T cell clonal expansion in alopecia areata. On the human side, TCRbeta sequencing was run on scalp tissue and on sorted CD4+ and CD8+ peripheral blood T cells from healthy controls and from alopecia areata patients with either patchy or totalis/universalis disease. Scalp clonality was compared across normal scalp (n=4), patchy alopecia areata scalp (n=8), and alopecia totalis/universalis scalp (n=8). RNA was extracted with the PAXgene miRNA kit for fixed scalp, the miRNeasy kit for PBMCs, and the RNeasy kit for mouse skin. immunoSEQ multiplex PCR using 35 Vbeta forward primers and 13 Jbeta reverse primers was used to amplify TCRbeta CDR3 regions.

Libraries were built with the immunoSEQ multiplex PCR assay. RNA was extracted from all samples and reverse transcribed into cDNA as template for TCR sequencing. First-strand cDNA was synthesized using SuperScript III with a 2:1 mix of oligo-dT and random hexamers. A synthetic immune receptor repertoire was used to measure amplification bias, and any remaining bias was corrected computationally. The original methods were these. Raw reads were preprocessed to remove errors, and CDR3 was defined according to IMGT conventions as the region from the conserved cysteine to phenylalanine. Clonality was calculated as 1 minus Shannon entropy normalized by log2 of the number of productive unique TCRs. Whether each scalp clone was CD4 or CD8 was inferred by checking scalp TCRbeta sequences against the CD4 and CD8 repertoires from sorted blood. The clones in this table, taken by TCRdb from immuneACCESS, are in-frame only. Not every clone is retained; where verified, under half of the shortfall comes from an unresolved V gene, and the cause of the rest is unknown. For V, J and clone size, that table is used; D and trimming come from the DNA. Here the sample has roughly 140,000 clones; more than 55% occur a single time. The ten largest clones represent 30% to 45% of the sample.

PBMCs were isolated by density centrifugation and stained for CD3, CD4 and CD8, after which CD4+ and CD8+ T cells were sorted on a FACSAria. Scalp biopsies and blood samples were provided by unaffected controls. Notes on this clone: The specificity of this receptor is unknown. Base qualities are not at hand, and no much larger clone is one base apart. Other DNA sequences from this sample encode an identical CDR3 as well.

Overall study results and their limits: Lesional scalp, especially in alopecia totalis/universalis, showed higher clonality and more expanded CD8+ clones than normal scalp, suggesting antigenic drive. Resident alphabeta T cells in normal human skin are also sequenced, complicating scalp TCR repertoire analysis, unlike mouse skin dominated by gammadelta T cells. TCR sequences shared between patients were less clear than in mice, possibly partly because of HLA diversity in the patient population.

The sequencing input was CD8+ T cells sorted from blood. The source is a human donor in good health.

For the CDR3, the sequence is CASSTNRGQPQHF. The nucleotide sequence is TGTGCCAGCAGTACTAATAGGGGACAGCCCCAGCATTTT. The chain joins TRBV27 to TRBJ1-5; a tentative D call is TRBD1 (5 bases match). A distance of 12 bases separates the germline ends of V and J, which lose 5 bases and 7 bases respectively. The CDR3 runs 13 amino acids, cysteine and phenylalanine included. The entry retains the CDR3 DNA only, 39 bases that are in frame from base 1. In the germline V gene (reference sequence), CDR1 corresponds to MNHEY and CDR2 to SMNVEV.